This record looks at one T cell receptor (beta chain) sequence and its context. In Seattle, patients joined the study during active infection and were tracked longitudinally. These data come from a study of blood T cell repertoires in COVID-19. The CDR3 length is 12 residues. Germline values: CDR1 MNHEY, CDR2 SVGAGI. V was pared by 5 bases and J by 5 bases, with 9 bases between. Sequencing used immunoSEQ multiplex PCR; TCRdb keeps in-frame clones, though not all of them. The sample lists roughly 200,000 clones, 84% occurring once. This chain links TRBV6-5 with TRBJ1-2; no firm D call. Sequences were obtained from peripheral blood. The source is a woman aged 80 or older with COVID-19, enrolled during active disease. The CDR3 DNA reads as TGTGCCAGCAGTCGAGACGGGTATGGCTACACCTTC. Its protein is CASSRDGYGYTF.